This passage covers 18 T cell receptor beta chains from one sample sequenced in a study of blood T cell repertoires in COVID-19. Assay: immunoSEQ multiplex PCR; the TCRdb copy retains only in-frame clones and omits some. This repertoire shows approximately 260,000 clones, about 90% found once; its top ten account for 7.2%. Specimen: peripheral blood. The receptors originated from a man aged 60-69 years who had recovered from COVID-19.

The rearrangement uses TRBV9 and TRBJ1-4; TRBD1 is a possible D gene (5 bases). V was pared by 0 bases and J by 8 bases, with 14 bases between. The germline gives CDR1 SGDLS, CDR2 YYNGEE. The CDR3 has 15 amino acids. CDR3 nucleotide sequence: TGTGCCAGCAGCGTAGCGGGCCAGGGAGGCGAAAAACTGTTTTTT. This codes for CASSVAGQGGEKLFF.

The genes are TRBV19 and TRBJ2-2, with 7 positions matching TRBD2. After removal of 6 bases from V and 9 bases from J, the junction contained 13 bases not matched to a gene. The CDR3 contains 15 residues. Germline values: CDR1 LNHDA, CDR2 SQIVND (reference sequence). The CDR3: CASSRTSFNRRELFF. The CDR3 region has the DNA TGTGCCAGTAGCAGGACTAGTTTTAATAGACGGGAGCTGTTTTTT.

The rearrangement uses TRBV30 and TRBJ2-2; D is perhaps TRBD2 (7 bases). The V and J ends lost 3 bases and 5 bases respectively, with 13 bases between them. This CDR3 region has 14 residues. Germline CDR1 and CDR2: GTSNPN and SVGIG (reference sequence). CDR3 sequence (DNA): TGTGCCTGGAGCCGGGGGGCTGGTACCGGGGAGCTGTTTTTT. Translation gives CAWSRGAGTGELFF.

The chain employs TRBV12-5 and TRBJ2-7; tentative D call: TRBD2 (5 bases). Germline V lookup: CDR1 LGHNT, CDR2 FRNRAP. This CDR3 region has 11 residues. V was pared by 6 bases and J by 5 bases, with 8 bases between. The CDR3 is CASGARDEQYF. The CDR3 DNA follows: TGTGCTAGTGGGGCGAGGGACGAGCAGTACTTC.

The chain has TRBV24-1 and TRBJ2-3; the match to TRBD2 covers 11 bases. This CDR3 contains 15 residues. Per the germline V gene, CDR1 is KGHDR and CDR2 is SFDVKD. V shed 7 bases, J shed 5 bases, and the junction held 7 bases outside the gene matches. CDR3 nucleotide sequence: TGTGCCACCAGGAGTAGCGGGGGGGCGGGAGATACGCAGTATTTT. Translated: CATRSSGGAGDTQYF.

This clone was counted a few times. J is TRBJ2-2 and V is TRBV19; TRBD2 might be the D (5 bases). Germline CDR1 and CDR2: LNHDA and SQIVND (reference sequence). V lost 6 bases to trimming and J lost 0 bases, with 14 bases between them. The CDR3 spans 16 residues. This chain's CDR3 is CASSDPGVANTGELFF. CDR3 nucleotide sequence: TGTGCCAGTAGCGACCCCGGGGTTGCGAACACCGGGGAGCTGTTTTTT. The variable domain in full, completed from reference TRBV19 and TRBJ2-2, reads DGGITQSPKYLFRKEGQNVTLSCEQNLNHDAMYWYRQDPGQGLRLIYYSQIVNDFQKGDIAEGYSVSREKKESFPLTVTSAQKNPTAFYLCASSDPGVANTGELFFGEGSRLTVL.

V gene TRBV18 combines with J gene TRBJ2-7; 7 nucleotides match TRBD1. With V trimmed by 4 bases and J by 4 bases, 13 bases remained unmatched. Germline CDR1 is KGHSH and CDR2 is LQKENI. This CDR3 is built from 16 residues. CDR3 sequence: CASSRTSQGWIYEQYF. CDR3 DNA: TGTGCCAGCTCACGCACCTCACAGGGGTGGATTTACGAGCAGTACTTC.

This chain links TRBV6-2 or TRBV6-3 with TRBJ1-1; TRBD1 might be the D (5 bases). The CDR3 length is 18 residues. V lost 0 bases, J lost 1 base, and 18 bases lay in between. Germline values: CDR1 MNHEY, CDR2 SVGEGT. The CDR3: CASSYSRGRGTKNTEAFF. The DNA of the CDR3 is TGTGCCAGCAGTTACTCCCGGGGTCGCGGGACGAAGAACACTGAAGCTTTCTTT.

The chain uses TRBV12-5 and TRBJ2-5; D may be TRBD2 (6 bases). Trimming pared 5 bases from V and 3 bases from J, leaving 16 bases between. The CDR3 consists of 15 residues. Germline CDR1 LGHNT, CDR2 FRNRAP. The CDR3 is CASGPDLPGEETQYF. The CDR3 DNA follows: TGTGCTAGTGGTCCCGATTTACCGGGAGAAGAGACCCAGTACTTC.

V usage is TRBV6-5 and J usage is TRBJ1-5; 9 bases are a match to TRBD1. Losses at the gene ends were 6 bases for V and 3 bases for J; bases not matched to a gene: 3. The germline gives CDR1 MNHEY, CDR2 SVGAGI. This CDR3 is 14 amino acids long. The DNA for the CDR3 is TGTGCCAGCAGCCGGGACAGGGACAATCAGCCCCAGCATTTT. Amino acid sequence: CASSRDRDNQPQHF.

The chain combines TRBV5-4 with TRBJ1-2; D possibly corresponds to TRBD1 (6 bases). This CDR3 contains 15 residues. Germline V gene data show CDR1 as SGHNT and CDR2 as YYREEE (reference sequence). V was pared by 7 bases and J by 4 bases, with 20 bases between. CDR3 DNA: TGTGCCAGCGCGAAGGGGGGGGCCACAGGCTATGGCTACACCTTC. Translation: CASAKGGATGYGYTF.

V gene TRBV5-6 combines with J gene TRBJ2-5; TRBD2 might be the D (5 bases). Between the trimmed V and J ends, which lost 4 bases and 4 bases, there was a span of 11 bases. CDR3 length: 13 residues. Germline V gene data show CDR1 as SGHDT and CDR2 as YYEEEE. In DNA, the CDR3 is TGTGCCAGCAGCCCCCTCGGAGGAGAGACCCAGTACTTC. Translated: CASSPLGGETQYF.

The chain is built from TRBV7-2 and TRBJ2-7; 7 nucleotides agree with TRBD1. The CDR3 has 15 amino acids. V was clipped by 3 bases and J by 2 bases; unmatched bases: 7. Per the germline V gene, CDR1 is SGHTA and CDR2 is FQGNSA. The CDR3 nucleotides read TGTGCCAGCAGCTTGGGTCCGGGACAGACCTACGAGCAGTACGTC. This gives the protein CASSLGPGQTYEQYV.

V gene TRBV4-2 combines with J gene TRBJ1-5; 7 positions match TRBD1. Germline V gene data show CDR1 as LGHNA and CDR2 as YNFKEQ. The V segment lost 3 bases and the J segment 5 bases; nucleotides outside the gene matches: 7. CDR3 length equals 15 residues. CDR3: CASSQGQRGDQPQHF. The DNA of the CDR3 is TGTGCCAGCAGCCAGGGACAGAGGGGTGATCAGCCCCAGCATTTT.

Only a few counts were recorded for this clone. The chain employs TRBV7-9 and TRBJ1-3; no reliable D call. V was trimmed by 4 bases and J by 3 bases, leaving 16 bases between them. Germline CDR1 and CDR2: SEHNR and FQNEAQ (reference sequence). This CDR3 has 16 amino acids. In nucleotides, the CDR3 is TGTGCCAGCAGCTCTAGGTTTCGGTTTAATGGAAACACCATATATTTT. Translation gives CASSSRFRFNGNTIYF.

V usage is TRBV3-1 (or the pseudogene TRBV3-2) and J usage is TRBJ1-2, with D hard to call. The germline V gene has CDR1 LGHDT and CDR2 YNNKEL (reference sequence). V was trimmed by 0 bases and J by 8 bases, leaving 10 bases between them. There are 13 residues in the CDR3. CDR3: CASSQDMEEGYTF. The CDR3 nucleotides read TGTGCCAGCAGCCAAGATATGGAGGAGGGCTACACCTTC.

The chain joins TRBV5-5 to TRBJ2-2; no clear D gene. CDR3 size: 16 residues. Germline CDR1 is SGHKS and CDR2 is YYEKEE (reference sequence). V lost 1 base and J 7 bases, leaving 17 bases between the germline ends. This CDR3 is CASSLLVIGGGGELFF. DNA of the CDR3: TGTGCCAGCAGCTTGCTGGTGATAGGCGGTGGCGGGGAGCTGTTTTTT.

The chain has TRBV10-3 and TRBJ2-2; D is uncertain. V shed 3 bases and J shed 4 bases, with 9 bases lying between them. This CDR3 has 14 amino acids. The germline V gene has CDR1 ENHRY and CDR2 SYGVKD. The CDR3 nucleotides read TGTGCCATCAGTGATACTCCTGTCACCGGGGAGCTGTTTTTT. As protein: CAISDTPVTGELFF.